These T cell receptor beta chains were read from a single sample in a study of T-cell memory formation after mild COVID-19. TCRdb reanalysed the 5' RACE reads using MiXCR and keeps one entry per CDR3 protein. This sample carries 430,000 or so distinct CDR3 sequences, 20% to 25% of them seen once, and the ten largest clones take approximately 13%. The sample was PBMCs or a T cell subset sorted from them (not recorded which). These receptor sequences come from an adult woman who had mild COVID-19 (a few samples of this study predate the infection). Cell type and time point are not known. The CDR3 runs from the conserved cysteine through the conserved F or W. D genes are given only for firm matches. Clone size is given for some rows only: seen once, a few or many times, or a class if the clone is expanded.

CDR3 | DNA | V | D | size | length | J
CASSQAGTFGNTIYF | TGCGCCAGCAGCCAAGCGGGGACTTTTGGAAACACCATATATTTT | TRBV4-1 | NA | few | 15 | TRBJ1-3
CASSVGTEDLGYTF | TGTGCCAGCAGCGTAGGGACGGAGGACCTGGGCTACACCTTC | TRBV9 | NA | few | 14 | TRBJ1-2
CASSQDVGGPSTDTQYF | TGTGCCAGCAGCCAAGATGTGGGGGGCCCCAGCACAGATACGCAGTATTTT | TRBV4-2 | NA | few | 17 | TRBJ2-3
CASSFGGGLGQETQYF | TGTGCCAGCAGCTTCGGAGGGGGCTTAGGGCAAGAGACCCAGTACTTC | TRBV7-9 | NA | few | 16 | TRBJ2-5
CSASGQGRTTDTQYF | TGCAGTGCTAGTGGACAGGGTAGAACCACAGATACGCAGTATTTT | TRBV20-1 | TRBD1 | NA | 15 | TRBJ2-3
CSVEIGTGGTYNEQFF | TGCAGCGTAGAGATCGGGACAGGGGGAACCTACAATGAGCAGTTCTTC | TRBV29-1 | TRBD1 | NA | 16 | TRBJ2-1
CASSTGGNTDTQYF | TGTGCCAGCAGCACCGGTGGGAACACAGATACGCAGTATTTT | TRBV7-3 | NA | many | 14 | TRBJ2-3
CASSEGLAGIPYEQYF | TGTGCCAGCAGTGAAGGACTAGCGGGTATTCCCTACGAGCAGTACTTC | TRBV2 | TRBD2 | few | 16 | TRBJ2-7
CASSFQPGGTEAFF | TGTGCCAGCAGCTTCCAGCCAGGGGGCACTGAAGCTTTCTTT | TRBV11-3 | TRBD1 | few | 14 | TRBJ1-1
CASSRGTNYGYTF | TGTGCCAGCAGCCGGGGGACTAACTATGGCTACACCTTC | TRBV5-6 | NA | many | 13 | TRBJ1-2
CSANLGGGVAWTVRTDTEAFF | TGCAGTGCTAATCTGGGCGGGGGGGTCGCCTGGACAGTTCGGACGGACACTGAAGCTTTCTTT | TRBV20-1 | NA | few | 21 | TRBJ1-1
CAGGHTDTQYF | TGTGCCGGCGGGCATACAGATACGCAGTATTTT | TRBV30 | NA | NA | 11 | TRBJ2-3
CASSLIELSYTF | TGTGCCAGCAGCTTGATAGAACTGAGCTACACCTTC | TRBV5-6 | NA | NA | 12 | TRBJ1-2
CSARDPTKLEDGVRPLNSPLHF | TGCAGTGCTAGAGACCCCACTAAACTAGAGGACGGAGTCAGACCACTTAATTCACCCCTCCACTTT | TRBV20-1 | NA | few | 22 | TRBJ1-6
CASSLDSDGNTEAFF | TGTGCCAGCAGCTTAGACTCGGACGGCAACACTGAAGCTTTCTTT | TRBV7-2 | NA | NA | 15 | TRBJ1-1
CSVTSAANTGELFF | TGCAGCGTCACTAGCGCCGCGAACACCGGGGAGCTGTTTTTT | TRBV29-1 | TRBD2 | few | 14 | TRBJ2-2
CAISSHDRDSPLHF | TGTGCCATCAGTTCCCATGACAGGGACTCACCCCTCCACTTT | TRBV10-3 | TRBD1 | few | 14 | TRBJ1-6
CASSFHRQETQYF | TGTGCCAGCAGCTTTCACAGACAAGAGACCCAGTACTTC | TRBV7-7 | NA | NA | 13 | TRBJ2-5
CSSQAGQGARGYTF | TGCAGTTCACAAGCAGGGCAGGGGGCAAGAGGCTACACCTTC | TRBV20-1 | TRBD1 | NA | 14 | TRBJ1-2
CAWKRSGPYNEQFF | TGTGCCTGGAAGAGGAGCGGCCCCTACAATGAGCAGTTCTTC | TRBV30 | NA | NA | 14 | TRBJ2-1
CASSQDFGLAGGSGDTQYF | TGCGCCAGCAGCCAAGACTTCGGACTAGCGGGAGGGTCAGGAGATACGCAGTATTTT | TRBV4-3 | TRBD2 | few | 19 | TRBJ2-3
CSAPPWTGSNQPQHF | TGCAGTGCGCCGCCCTGGACAGGCAGCAATCAGCCCCAGCATTTT | TRBV20-1 | TRBD1 | few | 15 | TRBJ1-5
CASSTGLAANNEQFF | TGTGCCAGCAGTACGGGACTAGCGGCAAACAATGAGCAGTTCTTC | TRBV6-1 | TRBD2 | NA | 15 | TRBJ2-1
CASSPDRNGYTF | TGTGCCAGCAGCCCGGACAGAAATGGCTACACCTTC | TRBV12-3/TRBV12-4 | NA | few | 12 | TRBJ1-2
CAWGALGRPDGYTF | TGTGCCTGGGGAGCCCTGGGACGGCCTGATGGCTACACCTTC | TRBV30 | NA | many | 14 | TRBJ1-2
CASSFDGLYEQYF | TGTGCCAGCAGTTTTGACGGGTTATACGAGCAGTACTTC | TRBV12-3/TRBV12-4 | NA | few | 13 | TRBJ2-7
CASSQAGGNIQYF | TGTGCCAGCAGCCAAGCGGGCGGAAACATTCAGTACTTC | TRBV14 | NA | few | 13 | TRBJ2-4
CASRPDSGTDTQYF | TGTGCCAGCAGACCCGACAGCGGCACAGATACGCAGTATTTT | TRBV3-1 | NA | NA | 14 | TRBJ2-3
CASSAPTDRRYNEQFF | TGTGCCAGCAGCGCTCCGACCGATCGCCGTTACAATGAGCAGTTCTTC | TRBV7-9 | NA | NA | 16 | TRBJ2-1
CASSLSNSPIHF | TGTGCCAGCAGTTTAAGTAATTCACCCATCCACTTT | TRBV12-3/TRBV12-4 | NA | NA | 12 | TRBJ1-6
CSASPVRGGWSSYEQYF | TGCAGTGCTAGTCCGGTCCGCGGGGGGTGGTCTTCCTACGAGCAGTACTTC | TRBV20-1 | TRBD2 | NA | 17 | TRBJ2-7
CASSSVGQGRTEAFF | TGTGCCAGCAGCTCAGTGGGACAGGGGAGGACTGAAGCTTTCTTT | TRBV7-9 | TRBD1 | few | 15 | TRBJ1-1
CAIAVDFTDTQYF | TGTGCCATCGCGGTCGATTTCACAGATACGCAGTATTTT | TRBV10-3 | NA | few | 13 | TRBJ2-3
CASSPQTGGGKNIQYF | TGTGCCAGCAGCCCACAGACAGGGGGGGGCAAAAACATTCAGTACTTC | TRBV9 | TRBD1 | NA | 16 | TRBJ2-4
CASSPSPGTSGSGYEQYF | TGTGCCAGCAGCCCCAGCCCCGGGACTAGCGGGAGTGGATACGAGCAGTACTTC | TRBV7-2 | TRBD2 | NA | 18 | TRBJ2-7
CASSLSAGLYNEQFF | TGTGCCAGCAGTTTATCTGCGGGGTTATACAATGAGCAGTTCTTC | TRBV12-3/TRBV12-4 | NA | many | 15 | TRBJ2-1
CSASILAGYEQYF | TGCAGTGCTAGCATACTAGCGGGCTACGAGCAGTACTTC | TRBV20-1 | TRBD2 | NA | 13 | TRBJ2-7
CSAKQGAYGYTF | TGCAGTGCTAAACAGGGTGCCTATGGCTACACCTTC | TRBV20-1 | NA | NA | 12 | TRBJ1-2
CSALMGSNQPQHF | TGCAGTGCTCTAATGGGGAGCAATCAGCCCCAGCATTTT | TRBV20-1 | NA | NA | 13 | TRBJ1-5
CRAAEFTDTQYF | TGCAGGGCAGCGGAATTCACAGATACGCAGTATTTT | TRBV20-1 | NA | NA | 12 | TRBJ2-3
CASSLSRTGDYGYTF | TGTGCCAGCTCACTTTCTCGGACAGGGGACTATGGCTACACCTTC | TRBV18 | TRBD1 | few | 15 | TRBJ1-2
CASSPPTGGGDGYTF | TGTGCCAGCTCACCCCCGACAGGGGGCGGGGATGGCTACACCTTC | TRBV18 | TRBD1 | NA | 15 | TRBJ1-2
CASSLAGLTGTGKYF | TGCGCCAGCAGCTTGGCCGGGTTAACAGGGACAGGGAAGTACTTC | TRBV5-1 | TRBD1 | few | 15 | TRBJ2-7
CASSQSGTGAYNEQFF | TGCGCCAGCAGTCAATCCGGGACAGGGGCTTACAATGAGCAGTTCTTC | TRBV5-1 | TRBD1 | few | 16 | TRBJ2-1
CASSGTRPFYEQYF | TGTGCCAGCAGCGGGACTAGGCCTTTCTACGAGCAGTACTTC | TRBV11-2 | TRBD2 | NA | 14 | TRBJ2-7
CATSRDEWATGQDYGYTF | TGTGCCACCAGCAGAGATGAATGGGCGACAGGTCAAGACTATGGCTACACCTTC | TRBV15 | NA | NA | 18 | TRBJ1-2
CASSDHGSSAETQYF | TGTGCCAGCAGTGACCACGGGAGTAGCGCGGAGACCCAGTACTTC | TRBV25-1 | NA | few | 15 | TRBJ2-5
CASSVGGGFETQYF | TGTGCCAGCAGCGTAGGAGGGGGCTTTGAGACCCAGTACTTC | TRBV9 | TRBD1 | NA | 14 | TRBJ2-5
CAFGTSGGVQYF | TGTGCCTTCGGGACTAGCGGGGGCGTGCAGTATTTT | TRBV3-1 | TRBD2 | NA | 12 | TRBJ2-3
CSAWTSGGDSSYEQYF | TGCAGTGCTTGGACTAGCGGGGGGGATTCCAGCTACGAGCAGTACTTC | TRBV20-1 | TRBD2 | NA | 16 | TRBJ2-7
CASSSQGLGQETQYF | TGTGCCAGCAGTTCTCAGGGACTAGGCCAAGAGACCCAGTACTTC | TRBV12-3/TRBV12-4 | TRBD2 | few | 15 | TRBJ2-5
CASSWDSTVGEQYF | TGTGCCAGCTCTTGGGACAGCACGGTTGGCGAGCAGTACTTC | TRBV18 | TRBD1 | NA | 14 | TRBJ2-7
CSVEGTGGVEQYF | TGCAGCGTTGAAGGGACAGGGGGAGTTGAGCAGTACTTC | TRBV29-1 | TRBD1 | few | 13 | TRBJ2-7
CASSSIRSAGVYEQYF | TGTGCCAGCAGCTCCATCCGGTCGGCAGGGGTGTACGAGCAGTACTTC | TRBV5-5 | NA | NA | 16 | TRBJ2-7
CASSLGTETDTQYF | TGTGCCAGCAGCTTGGGGACAGAGACAGATACGCAGTATTTT | TRBV5-4 | NA | few | 14 | TRBJ2-3